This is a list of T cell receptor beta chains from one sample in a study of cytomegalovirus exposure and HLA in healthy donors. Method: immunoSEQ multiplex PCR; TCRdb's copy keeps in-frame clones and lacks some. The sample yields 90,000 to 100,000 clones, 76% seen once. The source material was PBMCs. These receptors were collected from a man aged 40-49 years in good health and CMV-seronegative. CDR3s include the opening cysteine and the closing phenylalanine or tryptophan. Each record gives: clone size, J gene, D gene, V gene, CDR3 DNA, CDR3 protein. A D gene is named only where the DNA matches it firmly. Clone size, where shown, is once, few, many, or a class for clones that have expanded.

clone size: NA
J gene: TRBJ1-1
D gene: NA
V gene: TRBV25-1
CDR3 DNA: TGTGCCAGCAGTGAATATTCGGGGGGGCTGGAGACTGAAGCTTTCTTT
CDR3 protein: CASSEYSGGLETEAFF

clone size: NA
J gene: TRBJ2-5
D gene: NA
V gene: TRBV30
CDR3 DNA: TGTGCCTGGTCCCAGGGTTCGTACCAAGAGACCCAGTACTTC
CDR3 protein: CAWSQGSYQETQYF

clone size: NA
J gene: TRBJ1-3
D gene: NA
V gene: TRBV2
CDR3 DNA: TGTGCCAGCAGACAGGGACGGTACTCTGGAAACACCATATATTTT
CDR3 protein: CASRQGRYSGNTIYF

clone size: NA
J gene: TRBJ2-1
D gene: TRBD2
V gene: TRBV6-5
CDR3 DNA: TGTGCCAGTAAGAGTAGCGGGAGAGTTTGGAATGAGCAGTTCTTC
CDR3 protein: CASKSSGRVWNEQFF

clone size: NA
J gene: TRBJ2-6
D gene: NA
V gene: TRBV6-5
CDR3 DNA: TGTGCCAGCACCGGCTCTGGGGCCAACGTCCTGACTTTC
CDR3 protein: CASTGSGANVLTF

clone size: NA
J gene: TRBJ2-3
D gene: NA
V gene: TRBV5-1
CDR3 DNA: TGCGCCAGCAGCTTGGGGGGGGGACACTCTAGCACAGATACGCAGTATTTT
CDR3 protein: CASSLGGGHSSTDTQYF

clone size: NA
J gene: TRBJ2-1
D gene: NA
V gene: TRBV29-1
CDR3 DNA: TGCAGCGTTGTCCCACGGAGCAATGAGCAGTTCTTC
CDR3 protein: CSVVPRSNEQFF

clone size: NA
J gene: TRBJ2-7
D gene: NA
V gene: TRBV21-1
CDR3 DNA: TGTGCCAGCAGCAAAGTGATGTTCGGCAGGGTGTACGAGCAGTACTTC
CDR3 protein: CASSKVMFGRVYEQYF

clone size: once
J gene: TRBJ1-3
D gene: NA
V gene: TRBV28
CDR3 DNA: TGTGCCAGCAGTCCTACTACCTTCCTGGAGCGGACCTCTGGAAACACCATATATTTT
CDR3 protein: CASSPTTFLERTSGNTIYF

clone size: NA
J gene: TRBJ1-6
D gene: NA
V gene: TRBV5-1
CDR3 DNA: TGCGCCAGCAGCCCAGGGACACTTTATTCACCCCTCCACTTT
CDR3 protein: CASSPGTLYSPLHF

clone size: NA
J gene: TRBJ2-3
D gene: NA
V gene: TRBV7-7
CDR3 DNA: TGTGCCAGCAGCCCTGAGGGGGCAGATACGCAGTATTTT
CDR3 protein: CASSPEGADTQYF

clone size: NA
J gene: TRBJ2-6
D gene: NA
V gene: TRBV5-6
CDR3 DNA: TGTGCCAGCAGCTTCCGGTTTTCTGGGGCCAACGTCCTGACTTTC
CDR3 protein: CASSFRFSGANVLTF

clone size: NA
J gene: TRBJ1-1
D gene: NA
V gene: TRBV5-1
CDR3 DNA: TGCGCCAGCAGCTTGGAGGATTTCAGGATGACTGAAGCTTTCTTT
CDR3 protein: CASSLEDFRMTEAFF

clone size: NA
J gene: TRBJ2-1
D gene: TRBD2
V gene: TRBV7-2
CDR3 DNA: TGTGCCAGCAGCACCGGGACTAGCGGGAGCTACAATGAGCAGTTCTTC
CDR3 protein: CASSTGTSGSYNEQFF

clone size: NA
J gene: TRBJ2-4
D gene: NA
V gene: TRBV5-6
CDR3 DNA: TGTGCCAGCAGCTTCGGCGGGACTGTGGCCAAAAACATTCAGTACTTC
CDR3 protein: CASSFGGTVAKNIQYF

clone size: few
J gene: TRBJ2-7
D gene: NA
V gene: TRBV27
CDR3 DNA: TGTGCCAGCAGTTTTTTCGTTGGCAAGTCCTACGAGCAGTACTTC
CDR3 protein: CASSFFVGKSYEQYF

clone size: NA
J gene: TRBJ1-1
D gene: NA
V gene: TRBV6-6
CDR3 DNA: TGTGCCAGCAGTTCAGGGGTCGTAGCTTTCTTT
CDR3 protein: CASSSGVVAFF

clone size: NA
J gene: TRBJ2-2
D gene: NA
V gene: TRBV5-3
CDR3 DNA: TGTGCCACAGGTGGGAGCGGGGAGCTGTTTTTT
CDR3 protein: CATGGSGELFF

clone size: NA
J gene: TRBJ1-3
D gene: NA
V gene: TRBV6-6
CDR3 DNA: TGTGCCAGCAGTTACGGAGGGCCGGGGGACACCATATATTTT
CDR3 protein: CASSYGGPGDTIYF

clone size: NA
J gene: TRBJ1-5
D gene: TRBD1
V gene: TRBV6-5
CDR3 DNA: TGTGCCAGCAGCGACAGGGGTTATGGCAATCAGCCCCAGCATTTT
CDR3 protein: CASSDRGYGNQPQHF

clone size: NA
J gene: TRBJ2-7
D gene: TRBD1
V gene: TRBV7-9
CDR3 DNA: TGTGCCAGCAGCAAAGACAGGGGGGACGTCGACGAGCAGTACTTC
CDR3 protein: CASSKDRGDVDEQYF

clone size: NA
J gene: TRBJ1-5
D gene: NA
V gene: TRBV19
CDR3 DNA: TGTGCCAGTAGTATAGCCCACAGTAGCAATCAGCCCCAGCATTTT
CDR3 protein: CASSIAHSSNQPQHF

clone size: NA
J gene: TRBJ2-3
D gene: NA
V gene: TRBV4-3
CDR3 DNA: TGCGCCAGCAGCCAGGAGACAGCTGGGTACACAGATACGCAGTATTTT
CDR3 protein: CASSQETAGYTDTQYF

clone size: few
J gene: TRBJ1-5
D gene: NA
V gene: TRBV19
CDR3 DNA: TGTGCCAGTAGTATCCGAGGTAGCAATCAGCCCCAGCATTTT
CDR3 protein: CASSIRGSNQPQHF

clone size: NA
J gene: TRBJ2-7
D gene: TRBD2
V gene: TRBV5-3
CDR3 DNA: TGTGCCAGAAGCTTTACCGGGAGGGCATACGAGCAGTACTTC
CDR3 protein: CARSFTGRAYEQYF

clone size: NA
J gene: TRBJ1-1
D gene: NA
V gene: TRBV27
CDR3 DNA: TGTGCCAGCAGTTGGAGGACAGCGGGGGGTTGGTTGGCTTTCTTT
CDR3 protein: CASSWRTAGGWLAFF

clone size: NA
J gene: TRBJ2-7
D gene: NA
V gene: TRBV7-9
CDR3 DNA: TGTGCCAGCAGCTTAGCCCCCGACAGGTCCGAAGGCGAGCAGTACTTC
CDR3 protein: CASSLAPDRSEGEQYF

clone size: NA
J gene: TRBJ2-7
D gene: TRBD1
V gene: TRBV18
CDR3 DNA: TGTGCCAGCTCACCACAGGGGGCGCGCAACGAGCAGTACTTC
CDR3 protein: CASSPQGARNEQYF

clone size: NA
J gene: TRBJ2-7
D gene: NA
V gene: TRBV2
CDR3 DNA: TGTGCCAGCAGTGGGGCCCGTCCGGTCTCCTACGAGCAGTACTTC
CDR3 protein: CASSGARPVSYEQYF

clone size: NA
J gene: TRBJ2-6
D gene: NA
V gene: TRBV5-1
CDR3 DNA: TGCGCCAGTCGCGGTGTCTCTGGGGCCAACGTCCTGACTTTC
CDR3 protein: CASRGVSGANVLTF

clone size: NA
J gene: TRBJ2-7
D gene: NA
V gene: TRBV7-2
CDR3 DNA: TGTGCCAGCAGCTTAGGAGGGCAGGGGTACTACGAGCAGTACTTC
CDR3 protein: CASSLGGQGYYEQYF

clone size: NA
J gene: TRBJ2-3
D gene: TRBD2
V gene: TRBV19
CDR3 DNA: TGTGCCAGTAGCTTAATAGCGGGGGGGCGTCACACGCAGTATTTT
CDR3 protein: CASSLIAGGRHTQYF

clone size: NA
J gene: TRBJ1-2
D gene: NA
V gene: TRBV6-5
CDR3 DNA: TGTGCCAGCTACGCAGAGGGCTATGGCTACACCTTC
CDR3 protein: CASYAEGYGYTF

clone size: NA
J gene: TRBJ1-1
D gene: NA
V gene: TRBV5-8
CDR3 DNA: TGTGCCAGCAGCTTGAGGTCGTCCACCCGGGGTCTGATGAACACTGAAGCTTTCTTT
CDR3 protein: CASSLRSSTRGLMNTEAFF

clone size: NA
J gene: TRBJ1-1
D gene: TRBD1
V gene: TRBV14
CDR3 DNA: TGTGCCAGCAGTTCCACAGGGGGGAGTGAAGCTTTCTTT
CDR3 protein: CASSSTGGSEAFF

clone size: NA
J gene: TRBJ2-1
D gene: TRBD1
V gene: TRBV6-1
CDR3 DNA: TGTGCCAGCAGTGAAGTACGGACAGGGGGGAATGAGCAGTTCTTC
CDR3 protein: CASSEVRTGGNEQFF

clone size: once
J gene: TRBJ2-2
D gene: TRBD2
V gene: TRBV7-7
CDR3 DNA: TGTGCCAGCAGCTCCAGCGGGGGGGGCCCCGGGGAGCTGTTTTTT
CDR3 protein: CASSSSGGGPGELFF

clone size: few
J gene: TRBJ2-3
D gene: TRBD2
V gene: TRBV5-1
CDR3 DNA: TGCGCCAGCCGAGGGGGAGCGGGGGCCCGCACAGATACGCAGTATTTT
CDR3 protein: CASRGGAGARTDTQYF

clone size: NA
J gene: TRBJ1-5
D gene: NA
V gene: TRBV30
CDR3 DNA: TGTGCCTGGAGCCCTGCAGGGTGGGATCAGCCCCAGCATTTT
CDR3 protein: CAWSPAGWDQPQHF

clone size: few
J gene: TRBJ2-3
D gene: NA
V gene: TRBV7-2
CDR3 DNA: TGTGCCAGCAGCTTCAAAGGGGGTGGCACAGATACGCAGTATTTT
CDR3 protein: CASSFKGGGTDTQYF

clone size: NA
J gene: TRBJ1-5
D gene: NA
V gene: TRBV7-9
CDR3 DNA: TGTTCCAGCAGCTTAGAGGGACAAGTCAGCAATCAGCCCCAGCATTTT
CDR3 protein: CSSSLEGQVSNQPQHF

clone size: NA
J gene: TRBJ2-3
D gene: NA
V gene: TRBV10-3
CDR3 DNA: TGTGCCATCAGTGAGTCGAGCGTCTTAGATACGCAGTATTTT
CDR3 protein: CAISESSVLDTQYF

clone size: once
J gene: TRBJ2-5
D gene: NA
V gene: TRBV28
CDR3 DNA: TGTGCCAGCAGTTTTTCCGGGTCACCAAATTCGGCCCAGTACTTC
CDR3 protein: CASSFSGSPNSAQYF

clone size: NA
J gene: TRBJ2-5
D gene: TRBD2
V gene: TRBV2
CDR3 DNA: TGTGCCAGCAGTGAACGGGGGGGTAGGTCCCAGTACTTC
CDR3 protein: CASSERGGRSQYF

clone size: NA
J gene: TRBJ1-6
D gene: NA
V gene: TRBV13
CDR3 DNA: TGTGCCAGCAGCTTGGGGCTGAGCTCCTATAATTCACCCCTCCACTTT
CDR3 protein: CASSLGLSSYNSPLHF

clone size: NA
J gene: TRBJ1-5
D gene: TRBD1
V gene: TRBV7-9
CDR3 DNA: TGTTCCAGCAGCTTAGACGGGACAGCTAATCAGCCCCAGCATTTT
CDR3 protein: CSSSLDGTANQPQHF

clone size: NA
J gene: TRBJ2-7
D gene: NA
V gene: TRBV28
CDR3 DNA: TGTGCCAGCAGAACTCCACAGGTCTACGAGCAGTACTTC
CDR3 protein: CASRTPQVYEQYF

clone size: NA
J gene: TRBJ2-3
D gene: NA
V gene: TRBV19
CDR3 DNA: TGTGCCAGTATCCAGCGGAGCACAGATACGCAGTATTTT
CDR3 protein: CASIQRSTDTQYF

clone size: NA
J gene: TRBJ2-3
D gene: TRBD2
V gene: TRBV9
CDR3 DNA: TGTGCCAGCAGCGTAGGGCTAGCGGGAGCTACAGATACGCAGTATTTT
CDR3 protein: CASSVGLAGATDTQYF

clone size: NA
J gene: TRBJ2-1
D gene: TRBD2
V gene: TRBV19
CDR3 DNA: TGTGCCAGTAGTATGGTGGGAGGGCCGAGAAATGAGCAGTTCTTC
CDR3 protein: CASSMVGGPRNEQFF

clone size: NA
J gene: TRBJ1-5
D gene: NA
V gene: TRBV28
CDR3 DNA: TGTGCCAGCGAAGCAGGGTCAGGGACACCTTATCAGCCCCAGCATTTT
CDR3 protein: CASEAGSGTPYQPQHF

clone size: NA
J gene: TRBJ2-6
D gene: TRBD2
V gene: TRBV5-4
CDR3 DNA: TGTGCCAGCAGCTCGGGGGGAGGGATGCTCTGGGCCAACGTCCTGACTTTC
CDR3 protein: CASSSGGGMLWANVLTF

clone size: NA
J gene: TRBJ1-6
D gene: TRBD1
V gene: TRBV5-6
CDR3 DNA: TGTGCCAGCAGCTTGGGGACAGGGGGCTTTGGTTCACCCCTCCACTTT
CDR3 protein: CASSLGTGGFGSPLHF

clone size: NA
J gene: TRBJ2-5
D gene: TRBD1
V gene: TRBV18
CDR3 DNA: TGTGCCAGCTCTCAAAGACAGGGGGCAGAGACCCAGTACTTC
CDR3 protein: CASSQRQGAETQYF

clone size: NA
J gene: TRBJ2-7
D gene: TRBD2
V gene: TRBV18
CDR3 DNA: TGTGCCAGCTCACCTACCCGTAGCGGGGTCTCCTACGAGCAGTACTTC
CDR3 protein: CASSPTRSGVSYEQYF